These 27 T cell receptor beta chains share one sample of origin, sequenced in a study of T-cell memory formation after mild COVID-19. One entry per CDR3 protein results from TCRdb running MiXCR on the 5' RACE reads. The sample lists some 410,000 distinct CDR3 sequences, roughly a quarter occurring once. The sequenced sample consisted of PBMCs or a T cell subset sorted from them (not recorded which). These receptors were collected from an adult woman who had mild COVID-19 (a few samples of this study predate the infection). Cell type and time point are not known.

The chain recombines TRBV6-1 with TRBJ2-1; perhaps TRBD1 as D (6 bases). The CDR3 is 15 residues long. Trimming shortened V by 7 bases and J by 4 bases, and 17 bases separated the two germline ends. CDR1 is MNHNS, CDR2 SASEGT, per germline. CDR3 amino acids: CASTEQGSNYNEQFF. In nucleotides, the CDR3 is TGTGCCAGCACCGAACAGGGATCAAATTACAATGAGCAGTTCTTC.

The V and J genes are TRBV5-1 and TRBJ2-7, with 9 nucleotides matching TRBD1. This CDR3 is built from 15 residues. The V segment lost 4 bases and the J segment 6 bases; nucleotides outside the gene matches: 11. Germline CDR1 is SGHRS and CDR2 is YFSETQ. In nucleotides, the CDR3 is TGCGCCAGCAGCAGGCAGGGACAGGGTTCCCGCGAGCAGTACTTC. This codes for CASSRQGQGSREQYF.

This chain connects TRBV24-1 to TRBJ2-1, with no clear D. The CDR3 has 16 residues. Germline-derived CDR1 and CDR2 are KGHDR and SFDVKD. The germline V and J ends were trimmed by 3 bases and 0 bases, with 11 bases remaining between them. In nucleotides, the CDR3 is TGTGCCACCAGTGATACAGCGAGAGGCTCCTACAATGAGCAGTTCTTC. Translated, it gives CATSDTARGSYNEQFF.

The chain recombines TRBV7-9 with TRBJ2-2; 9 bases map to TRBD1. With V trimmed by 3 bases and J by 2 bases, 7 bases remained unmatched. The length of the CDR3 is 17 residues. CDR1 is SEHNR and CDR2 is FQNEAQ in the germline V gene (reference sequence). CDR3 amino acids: CASSFMGTGSNTGELFF. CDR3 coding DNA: TGTGCCAGCAGCTTCATGGGGACAGGGTCAAACACCGGGGAGCTGTTTTTT.

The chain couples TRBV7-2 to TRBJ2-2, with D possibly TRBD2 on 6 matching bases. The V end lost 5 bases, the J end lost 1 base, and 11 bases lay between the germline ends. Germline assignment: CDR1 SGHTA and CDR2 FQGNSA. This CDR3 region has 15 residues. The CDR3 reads CASSPRLVNTGELFF. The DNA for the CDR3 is TGTGCCAGCAGCCCGCGACTAGTGAACACCGGGGAGCTGTTTTTT.

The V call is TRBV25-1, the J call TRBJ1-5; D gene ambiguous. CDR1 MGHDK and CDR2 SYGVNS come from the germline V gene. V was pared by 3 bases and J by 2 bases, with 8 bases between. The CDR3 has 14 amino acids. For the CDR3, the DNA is TGTGCCAGCAGTGATCCGGCAGGCAATCAGCCCCAGCATTTT. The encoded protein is CASSDPAGNQPQHF.

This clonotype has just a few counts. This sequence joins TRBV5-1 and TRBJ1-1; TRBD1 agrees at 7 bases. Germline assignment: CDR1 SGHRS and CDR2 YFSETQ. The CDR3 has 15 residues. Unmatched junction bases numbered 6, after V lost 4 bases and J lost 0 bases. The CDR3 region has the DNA TGCGCCAGCAGCATCGTACAGGGGTTGAACACTGAAGCTTTCTTT. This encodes CASSIVQGLNTEAFF.

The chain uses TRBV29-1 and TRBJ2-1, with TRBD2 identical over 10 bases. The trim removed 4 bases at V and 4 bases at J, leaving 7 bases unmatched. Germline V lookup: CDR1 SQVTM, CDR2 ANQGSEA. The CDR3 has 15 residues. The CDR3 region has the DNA TGCAGCGTTGTGTGGACTAGCGGCCTATACAATGAGCAGTTCTTC. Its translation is CSVVWTSGLYNEQFF.

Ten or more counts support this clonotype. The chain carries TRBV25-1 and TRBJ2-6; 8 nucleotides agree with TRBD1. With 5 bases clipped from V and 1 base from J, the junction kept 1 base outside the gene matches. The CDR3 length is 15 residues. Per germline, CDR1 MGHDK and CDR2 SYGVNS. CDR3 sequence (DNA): TGTGCCAGCAGTAGGACAGGGTCTGGGGCCAACGTCCTGACTTTC. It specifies CASSRTGSGANVLTF. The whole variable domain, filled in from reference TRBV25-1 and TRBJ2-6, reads EADIYQTPRYLVIGTGKKITLECSQTMGHDKMYWYQQDPGMELHLIHYSYGVNSTEKGDLSSESTVSRIRTEHFPLTLESARPSHTSQYLCASSRTGSGANVLTFGAGSRLTVL.

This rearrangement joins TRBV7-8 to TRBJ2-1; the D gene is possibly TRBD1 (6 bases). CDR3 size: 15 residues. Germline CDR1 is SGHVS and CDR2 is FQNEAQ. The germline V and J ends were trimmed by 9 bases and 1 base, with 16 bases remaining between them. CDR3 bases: TGTGCCAGTCTGAAAAGACAGGTTTCCTACAATGAGCAGTTCTTC. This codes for CASLKRQVSYNEQFF.

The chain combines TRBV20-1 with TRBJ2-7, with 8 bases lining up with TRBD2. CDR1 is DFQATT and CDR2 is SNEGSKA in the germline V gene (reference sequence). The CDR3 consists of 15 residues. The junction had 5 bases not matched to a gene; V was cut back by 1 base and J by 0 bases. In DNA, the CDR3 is TGCAGTGCTAGAGGGCCTAGCGGGTCCTCCTACGAGCAGTACTTC. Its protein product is CSARGPSGSSYEQYF.

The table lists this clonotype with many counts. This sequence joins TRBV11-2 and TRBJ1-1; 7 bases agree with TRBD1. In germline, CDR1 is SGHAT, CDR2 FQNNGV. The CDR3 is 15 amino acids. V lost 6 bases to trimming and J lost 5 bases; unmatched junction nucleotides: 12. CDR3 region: CASSHNSGGKTEAFF. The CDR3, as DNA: TGTGCCAGCAGTCATAATTCAGGGGGAAAGACTGAAGCTTTCTTT.

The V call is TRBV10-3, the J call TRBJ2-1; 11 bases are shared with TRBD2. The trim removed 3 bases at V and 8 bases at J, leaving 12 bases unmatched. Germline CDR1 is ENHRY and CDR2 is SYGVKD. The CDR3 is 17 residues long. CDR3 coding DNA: TGTGCCATCAGTGAACTAGCGGGAGACTGGAAAGTGGATGAGCAGTTCTTC. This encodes CAISELAGDWKVDEQFF.

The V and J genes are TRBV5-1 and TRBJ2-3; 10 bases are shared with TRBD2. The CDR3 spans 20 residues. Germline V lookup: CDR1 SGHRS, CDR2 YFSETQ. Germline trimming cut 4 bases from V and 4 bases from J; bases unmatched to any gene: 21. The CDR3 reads CASSPSSTSGSGRRSDTQYF. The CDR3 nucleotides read TGCGCCAGCAGCCCGAGTTCGACTAGCGGGTCCGGGCGTCGATCAGATACGCAGTATTTT.

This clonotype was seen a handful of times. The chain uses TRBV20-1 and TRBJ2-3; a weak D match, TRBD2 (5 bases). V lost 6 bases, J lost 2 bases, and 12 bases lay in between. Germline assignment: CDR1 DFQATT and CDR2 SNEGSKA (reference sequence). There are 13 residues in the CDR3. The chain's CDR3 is CSAQRLFTDTQYF. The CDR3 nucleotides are TGCAGTGCCCAGAGACTATTCACAGATACGCAGTATTTT.

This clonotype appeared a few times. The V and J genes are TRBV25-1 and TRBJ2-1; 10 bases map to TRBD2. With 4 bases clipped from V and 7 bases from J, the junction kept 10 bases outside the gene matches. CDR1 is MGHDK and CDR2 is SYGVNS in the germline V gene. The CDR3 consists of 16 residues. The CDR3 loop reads CASSGLAGDGGNEQFF. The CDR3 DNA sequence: TGTGCCAGCAGTGGTCTAGCGGGAGATGGGGGGAATGAGCAGTTCTTC.

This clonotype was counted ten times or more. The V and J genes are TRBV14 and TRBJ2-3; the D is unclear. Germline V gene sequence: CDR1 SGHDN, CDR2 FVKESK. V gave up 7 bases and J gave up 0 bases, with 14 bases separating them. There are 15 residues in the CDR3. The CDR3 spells CASTPLGTSTDTQYF. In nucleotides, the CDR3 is TGTGCCAGCACCCCTCTGGGTACTAGCACAGATACGCAGTATTTT.

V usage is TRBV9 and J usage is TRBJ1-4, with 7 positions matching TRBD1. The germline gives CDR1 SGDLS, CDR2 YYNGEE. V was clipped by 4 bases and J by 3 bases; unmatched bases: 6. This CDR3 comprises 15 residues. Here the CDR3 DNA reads TGTGCCAGCAGCCCCCGGGACAGCTCTAATGAAAAACTGTTTTTT. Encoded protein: CASSPRDSSNEKLFF.

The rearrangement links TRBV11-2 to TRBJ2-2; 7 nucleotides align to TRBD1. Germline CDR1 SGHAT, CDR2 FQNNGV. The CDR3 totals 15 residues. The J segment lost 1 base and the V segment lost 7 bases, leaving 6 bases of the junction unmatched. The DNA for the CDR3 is TGTGCCAGCAAAAGGGGGACAGAGAACACCGGGGAGCTGTTTTTT. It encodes CASKRGTENTGELFF. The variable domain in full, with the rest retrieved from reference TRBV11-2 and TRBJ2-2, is EAGVAQSPRYKIIEKRQSVAFWCNPISGHATLYWYQQILGQGPKLLIQFQNNGVVDDSQLPKDRFSAERLKGVDSTLKIQPAKLEDSAVYLCASKRGTENTGELFFGEGSRLTVL.

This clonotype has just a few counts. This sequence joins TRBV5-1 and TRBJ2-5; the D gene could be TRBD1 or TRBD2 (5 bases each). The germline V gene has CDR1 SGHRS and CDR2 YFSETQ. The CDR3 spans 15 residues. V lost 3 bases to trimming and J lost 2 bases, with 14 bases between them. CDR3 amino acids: CASSWRGTRQETQYF. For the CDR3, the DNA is TGCGCCAGCAGCTGGAGAGGGACGCGTCAAGAGACCCAGTACTTC.

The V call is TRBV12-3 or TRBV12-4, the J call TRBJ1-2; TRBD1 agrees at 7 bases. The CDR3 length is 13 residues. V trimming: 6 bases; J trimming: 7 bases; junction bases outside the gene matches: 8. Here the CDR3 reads CASRRQGGGGYTF. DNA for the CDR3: TGTGCCAGCAGACGACAGGGAGGAGGTGGCTACACCTTC.

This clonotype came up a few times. CDR3 protein: CASSHGTGEGNTEAFF. In DNA form, the CDR3 reads TGTGCCAGCAGTCATGGGACAGGAGAAGGGAACACTGAAGCTTTCTTT. The J gene is TRBJ1-1, the V gene TRBV6-6, with 8 positions matching TRBD1. The CDR3 runs 16 residues. CDR1 MNHNY and CDR2 SVGAGI come from the germline V gene (reference sequence). Trimming removed 5 bases from V and 1 base from J; junction bases left unmatched: 9.

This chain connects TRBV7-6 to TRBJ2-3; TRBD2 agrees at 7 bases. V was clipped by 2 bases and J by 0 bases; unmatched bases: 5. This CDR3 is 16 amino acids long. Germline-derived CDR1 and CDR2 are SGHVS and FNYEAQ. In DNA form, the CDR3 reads TGTGCCAGCAGCTTACCCCGGGACTACAGCACAGATACGCAGTATTTT. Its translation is CASSLPRDYSTDTQYF.

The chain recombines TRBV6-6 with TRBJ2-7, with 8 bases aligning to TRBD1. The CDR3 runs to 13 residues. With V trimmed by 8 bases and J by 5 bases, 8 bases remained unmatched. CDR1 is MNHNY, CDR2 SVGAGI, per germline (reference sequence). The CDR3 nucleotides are TGTGCCAGCGATGACTCAGGGGGCGACGAGCAGTACTTC. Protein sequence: CASDDSGGDEQYF.

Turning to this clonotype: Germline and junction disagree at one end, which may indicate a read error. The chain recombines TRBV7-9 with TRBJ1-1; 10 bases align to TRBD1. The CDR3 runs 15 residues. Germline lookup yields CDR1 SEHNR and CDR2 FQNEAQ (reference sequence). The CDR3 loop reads CASSHPGQGNPEAFF. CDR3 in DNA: TGTGCCAGCAGCCATCCGGGACAGGGGAACCCTGAAGCTTTCTTT.

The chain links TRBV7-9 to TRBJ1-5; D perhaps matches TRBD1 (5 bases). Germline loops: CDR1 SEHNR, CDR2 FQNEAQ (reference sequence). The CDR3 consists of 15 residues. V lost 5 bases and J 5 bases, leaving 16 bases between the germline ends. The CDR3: CASSLPGNLDQPQHF. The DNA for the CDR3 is TGTGCCAGCAGCCTGCCAGGGAATTTGGATCAGCCCCAGCATTTT.

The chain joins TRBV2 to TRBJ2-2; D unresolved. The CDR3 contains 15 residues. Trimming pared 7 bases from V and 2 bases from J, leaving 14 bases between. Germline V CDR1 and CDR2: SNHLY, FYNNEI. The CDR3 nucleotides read TGTGCCAGCAACCGCGACGGCGTCAACACCGGGGAGCTGTTTTTT. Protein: CASNRDGVNTGELFF.